This T cell receptor (beta chain) emerged from a study of CD8 T cells in Susac syndrome. The CDR3 sequence is 18 residues long. Germline CDR1 and CDR2: SGHVS and FNYEAQ. Unmatched junction bases numbered 9, after V lost 1 base and J lost 0 bases. The RNA input was roughly 0.45 to 1 ug, and it was reverse transcribed with random hexamers. TCRdb reprocessed the immunoSEQ multiplex PCR reads via MiXCR and lists one record per CDR3 protein. The sample yields roughly 130,000 distinct CDR3 sequences, just under 95% seen once. The diagnostic criteria for definite or probable disease, as recently defined, were met by the patients with Susac syndrome.

The sequencing sample was made of CD8+ T cells from PBMCs. This chain connects TRBV7-6 to TRBJ2-7, with TRBD2 matching over 10 bases. The TCR was taken from a human donor with Susac syndrome. CDR3 sequence (DNA): TGTGCCAGCAGCTTAGAATCTAGCGGGGGCCCCAGCTCCTACGAGCAGTACTTC. Protein: CASSLESSGGPSSYEQYF.